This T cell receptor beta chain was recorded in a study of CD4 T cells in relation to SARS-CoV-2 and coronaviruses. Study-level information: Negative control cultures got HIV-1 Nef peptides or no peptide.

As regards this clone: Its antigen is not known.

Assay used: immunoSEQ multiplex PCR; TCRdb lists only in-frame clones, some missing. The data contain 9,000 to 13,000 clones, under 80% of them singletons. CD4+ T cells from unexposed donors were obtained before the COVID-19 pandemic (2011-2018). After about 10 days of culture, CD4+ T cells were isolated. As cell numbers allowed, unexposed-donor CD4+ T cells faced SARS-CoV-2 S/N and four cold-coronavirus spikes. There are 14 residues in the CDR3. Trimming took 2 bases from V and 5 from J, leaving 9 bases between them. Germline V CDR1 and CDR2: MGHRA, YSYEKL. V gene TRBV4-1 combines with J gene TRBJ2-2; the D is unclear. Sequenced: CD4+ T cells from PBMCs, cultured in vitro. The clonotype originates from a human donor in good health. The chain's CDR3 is CASSQPWGTGELFF. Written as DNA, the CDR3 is TGCGCCAGCAGCCAACCTTGGGGAACCGGGGAGCTGTTTTTT.